One and the same sample provided the 30 T cell receptor beta chains below, sequenced in a study of Graves' ophthalmopathy and Graves' hyperthyroidism. The authors amplified TCR beta CDR3 regions from RNA transcripts. HTBI-primed RT-PCR formed the first round, and a multiplex PCR formed the second. Each CDR3 protein gets one entry after TCRdb re-called the multiplex PCR reads with MiXCR. The data contain 500,000 to 800,000 distinct CDR3 sequences, roughly 41% of them singletons. Material for sequencing was peripheral blood. The source is an adult man with Graves' ophthalmopathy.

This clonotype was observed a handful of times. This chain links TRBV12-3 or TRBV12-4 with TRBJ2-7; no definite D call. The CDR3 is 15 amino acids. Trimming took off 6 bases at V and 7 bases at J, with 22 bases between the two ends. The CDR3 sequence is CASSQEFTALSEQYF. In nucleotides, the CDR3 is TGTGCCAGCAGCCAAGAGTTCACCGCCCTGAGTGAGCAGTACTTC.

This clonotype was detected many times. The chain recombines TRBV12-3 or TRBV12-4 with TRBJ1-5, with 9 positions matching TRBD1. The V segment lost 5 bases and the J segment 7 bases; nucleotides outside the gene matches: 3. The CDR3 extends over 13 amino acids. The CDR3 sequence: CASSQTGGQPQHF. The CDR3 DNA reads TGTGCCAGCAGTCAAACAGGGGGCCAGCCCCAGCATTTT.

This clonotype showed up many times. The chain couples TRBV7-6 to TRBJ2-2; 12 bases are shared with TRBD1. V dropped 6 bases and J dropped 4; count of bases not matched to a gene: 3. CDR1 SGHVS and CDR2 FNYEAQ come from the germline V gene. CDR3 size: 15 residues. As DNA, the CDR3 is TGTGCCAGCAGGGGACAGGGGGCGCCCACCGGGGAGCTGTTTTTT. Protein: CASRGQGAPTGELFF.

This clonotype was counted ten times or more. This chain uses TRBV25-1 with TRBJ1-3, with unresolved D. Germline loops: CDR1 MGHDK, CDR2 SYGVNS. The CDR3 loop spans 13 amino acids. The ends were cut back, 5 bases at V and 1 base at J, with 6 bases in the middle. This CDR3 is CASSLASGNTIYF. Here the CDR3 DNA reads TGTGCCAGCAGTTTAGCGTCTGGAAACACCATATATTTT.

The chain joins TRBV2 to TRBJ2-5; TRBD1 agrees at 7 bases. After removal of 8 bases from V and 7 bases from J, the junction contained 1 base not matched to a gene. CDR3 length: 10 residues. CDR1 and CDR2 from the germline V gene are SNHLY and FYNNEI. The CDR3 sequence: CASRTGTQYF. In DNA, the CDR3 is TGTGCCAGCCGGACAGGGACCCAGTACTTC.

This clonotype appeared many times. This chain uses TRBV12-3 or TRBV12-4 with TRBJ1-1; D gene uncertain. V was clipped by 3 bases and J by 0 bases, with 8 bases between them. The CDR3 is 14 residues long. CDR3 nucleotides: TGTGCCAGCAGTTTTGTCTCAGTGAACACTGAAGCTTTCTTT. Translating it yields CASSFVSVNTEAFF.

This clonotype occurred a few times. The V call is TRBV12-3 or TRBV12-4, the J call TRBJ2-3, with a weak D call TRBD2 (7 bases). CDR3 length: 14 residues. Trimming left V 6 bases short and J 5 bases short, with 15 bases between. As DNA, the CDR3 is TGTGCCAGCAGCATACAGGGAGGGGAAGATACGCAGTATTTT. Translating it yields CASSIQGGEDTQYF.

This clonotype was recorded a few times. The V call is TRBV12-3 or TRBV12-4, the J call TRBJ1-1, with TRBD1 matching 10 bases. Trimming at V came to 4 bases and at J to 3 bases, leaving 2 bases not matched to a gene. The CDR3 is 14 amino acids. The CDR3 DNA sequence: TGTGCCAGCAGTTGGGGGACAGGGGACACTGAAGCTTTCTTT. Protein sequence: CASSWGTGDTEAFF.

This clonotype was recorded only once. A read error may be the cause here, since a much bigger clone is one base away. The chain couples TRBV29-1 to TRBJ2-2, with D possibly called TRBD1 or TRBD2 (6 bases each). From germline, CDR1 is SQVTM and CDR2 ANQGSEA. CDR3 size: 13 residues. Trimming removed 5 bases at V and 6 bases at J, with 13 bases between. CDR3 residues: CSVSRRGAGELFF. The CDR3 DNA reads as TGCAGCGTTAGTAGAAGGGGGGCCGGGGAGCTGTTTTTT.

As regards this clonotype: A clone one base away is much larger, so this may be a read error. The gene calls are TRBV9 and TRBJ2-6; TRBD2 might be the D (7 bases). The germline CDR1 and CDR2 sequences are SGDLS and YYNGEE. This CDR3 spans 18 amino acids. V lost 6 bases and J 2 bases, leaving 21 bases between the germline ends. CDR3 sequence reads: CASNPRGGLNAGANVLTF. The CDR3 DNA follows: TGTGCCAGCAATCCTAGGGGGGGGCTTAATGCTGGGGCCAACGTCCTGACTTTC.

This rearrangement joins TRBV9 to TRBJ1-2; 7 nucleotides align to TRBD1. Trimming at V came to 3 bases and at J to 5 bases, leaving 4 bases not matched to a gene. The CDR3 spans 13 residues. Germline V gene data show CDR1 as SGDLS and CDR2 as YYNGEE. The CDR3, as DNA: TGTGCCAGCAGCGCACAGGGGCCGTATGGCTACACCTTC. Translation gives CASSAQGPYGYTF.

The gene calls are TRBV12-3 or TRBV12-4 and TRBJ1-4; D might be TRBD1 (5 bases). The CDR3 loop spans 17 amino acids. V was pared by 6 bases and J by 3 bases, with 20 bases between. The CDR3 spells CASSVTSGGIPNEKLFF. The CDR3 nucleotides are TGTGCCAGCAGCGTGACTAGCGGGGGGATCCCTAATGAAAAACTGTTTTTT.

CDR3: CASSREPSGNQPQYF. Written as DNA, the CDR3 is TGTGCCAGCAGCCGAGAGCCCTCTGGCAATCAGCCCCAGTACTTC. The V and J genes are TRBV2 and TRBJ2-5; D uncertain. The CDR3 is 15 residues long. Trimming shortened V by 6 bases and J by 9 bases, and 23 bases separated the two germline ends. Germline CDR1 reads SNHLY; CDR2 reads FYNNEI.

This clonotype was recorded at least ten times. The rearrangement uses TRBV20-1 and TRBJ2-5; possibly TRBD1 or TRBD2 for D (6 bases each). CDR1 DFQATT and CDR2 SNEGSKA come from the germline V gene (reference sequence). Trimming took off 1 base at V and 0 bases at J, with 9 bases between the two ends. The length of the CDR3 is 14 residues. In DNA, the CDR3 is TGCAGTGCTAGAGGGGGGGACAACCAAGAGACCCAGTACTTC. Protein: CSARGGDNQETQYF.

To note about this clonotype: A single base separates this from a much larger clone, so it may be a read error. The V and J genes are TRBV2 and TRBJ2-7; TRBD2 is a possible D gene (7 bases). CDR1 and CDR2 (germline): SNHLY, FYNNEI. The CDR3 is 15 residues long. The CDR3 nucleotides read TGTGCCAGCAGTGAAGCTAGTCGCGGGGGCGACGAGCAGTGCTTC. It encodes CASSEASRGGDEQCF.

The sample holds many counts of this clonotype. V gene TRBV10-3 combines with J gene TRBJ2-7, with D possibly TRBD1 on 6 matching bases. This CDR3 has 14 amino acids. The germline CDR1 and CDR2 sequences are ENHRY and SYGVKD. Trimming took 3 bases from V and 1 from J, leaving 10 bases between them. In nucleotides, the CDR3 is TGTGCCATCAGTGACGCCAGGGGATCCTACGAGCAGTACTTC. Its protein is CAISDARGSYEQYF.

A remark on this clonotype: This may arise from a read error, as a much more abundant clone is one base away. The rearrangement uses TRBV5-4 and TRBJ1-1, with 8 bases identical to TRBD1. Germline assignment: CDR1 SGHNT and CDR2 YYREEE (reference sequence). The CDR3 consists of 15 residues. The CDR3 DNA reads TGTGCCAGCAGCTTGGAAAGGACAGGGAACACTGAAGCTTCCTTT. The encoded protein is CASSLERTGNTEASF.

This chain uses TRBV29-1 with TRBJ2-2, with D unresolved. The germline V and J ends were trimmed by 4 bases and 6 bases, with 3 bases remaining between them. CDR3 length: 10 residues. Germline assignment: CDR1 SQVTM and CDR2 ANQGSEA. The CDR3 loop reads CSVVPGELFF. CDR3 in DNA: TGCAGCGTTGTTCCCGGGGAGCTGTTTTTT.

This rearrangement joins TRBV5-8 to TRBJ2-7, with D unresolved. The length of the CDR3 is 15 residues. Germline values: CDR1 SGHTS, CDR2 YDEGEE. Trimming took 3 bases from V and 1 from J, leaving 14 bases between them. CDR3 loop: CASSSSYTDSYEQYF. The CDR3 DNA sequence: TGTGCCAGCAGCTCGTCGTATACGGATTCCTACGAGCAGTACTTC.

This clonotype was recorded many times. This sequence joins TRBV25-1 and TRBJ1-5, with D maybe TRBD1 (5 bases). Germline-derived CDR1 and CDR2 are MGHDK and SYGVNS. The V end lost 7 bases, the J end lost 2 bases, and 12 bases lay between the germline ends. The length of the CDR3 is 14 residues. CDR3 sequence reads: CASMGRGGNQPQHF. The CDR3 nucleotides are TGTGCCAGCATGGGACGGGGGGGCAATCAGCCCCAGCATTTT.

This clonotype was recorded a few times. The chain joins TRBV7-8 to TRBJ2-7; D is possibly TRBD2 (6 bases). The V and J ends lost 1 base and 3 bases respectively, with 16 bases between them. There are 16 residues in the CDR3. Germline V gene lookup returns CDR1 SGHVS and CDR2 FQNEAQ. For the CDR3, the DNA is TGTGCCAGCAGCTTAGAGCGTAGCGGATCGGACTACGAGCAGTACTTC. Its protein is CASSLERSGSDYEQYF.

The V gene is TRBV19, the J gene TRBJ1-4; D remains unclear. V was clipped by 9 bases and J by 7 bases, with 15 bases between them. The CDR3 is 13 amino acids. Germline CDR1 reads LNHDA; CDR2 reads SQIVND (reference sequence). CDR3 DNA sequence: TGTGCCAGCAGTCCCCTCCGGGTTGAAAAACTGTTTTTT. Its protein product is CASSPLRVEKLFF. The variable domain in full, completed from reference TRBV19 and TRBJ1-4, reads DGGITQSPKYLFRKEGQNVTLSCEQNLNHDAMYWYRQDPGQGLRLIYYSQIVNDFQKGDIAEGYSVSREKKESFPLTVTSAQKNPTAFYLCASSPLRVEKLFFGSGTQLSVL.

This clonotype was seen a handful of times. This sequence joins TRBV19 and TRBJ1-2; the match to TRBD1 covers 10 bases. This CDR3 is built from 19 residues. Germline trimming cut 5 bases from V and 3 bases from J; bases unmatched to any gene: 18. Germline-derived CDR1 and CDR2 are LNHDA and SQIVND (reference sequence). The CDR3 nucleotides read TGTGCCAGTAGTCCGGGCCTCTCCCCGGGACAGGGGTCTGACTATGGCTACACCTTC. Amino acids: CASSPGLSPGQGSDYGYTF. Full variable domain (remainder filled in from reference TRBV19 and TRBJ1-2): DGGITQSPKYLFRKEGQNVTLSCEQNLNHDAMYWYRQDPGQGLRLIYYSQIVNDFQKGDIAEGYSVSREKKESFPLTVTSAQKNPTAFYLCASSPGLSPGQGSDYGYTFGSGTRLTVV.

This clonotype has a count of ten or more. The chain links TRBV7-8 to TRBJ1-6, with 9 nucleotides matching TRBD1. Germline CDR1 SGHVS, CDR2 FQNEAQ. This CDR3 has 19 amino acids. After removal of 1 base from V and 5 bases from J, the junction contained 12 bases not matched to a gene. The CDR3 DNA sequence: TGTGCCAGCAGCTTAGAGGTGGGGACAGGGTGGAGAGATAATTCACCCCTCCACTTT. It yields the protein CASSLEVGTGWRDNSPLHF.

The table lists this clonotype with many counts. The rearrangement joins TRBV7-9 to TRBJ1-2, with 7 bases matching TRBD1. The CDR3 loop spans 15 amino acids. Unmatched junction bases numbered 7, after V lost 5 bases and J lost 1 base. Germline CDR1 SEHNR, CDR2 FQNEAQ (reference sequence). CDR3 nucleotides: TGTGCCAGCAGCCCGCCGGGACAGATTAACTATGGCTACACCTTC. Translation: CASSPPGQINYGYTF.

This chain links TRBV10-3 with TRBJ1-6, with 9 bases lining up with TRBD1. Trimming took 8 bases from V and 1 from J; bases not matched to a gene: 3. This CDR3 has 15 amino acids. From germline, CDR1 is ENHRY and CDR2 SYGVKD. The CDR3 loop reads CAIGGQGSYNSPLHF. Here the CDR3 DNA reads TGTGCCATCGGGGGACAGGGATCCTATAATTCACCCCTCCACTTT.

J is TRBJ2-2 and V is TRBV25-1, with D uncertain. The CDR3 spans 18 residues. V lost 6 bases, J lost 6 bases, and 26 bases lay in between. CDR1 MGHDK and CDR2 SYGVNS come from the germline V gene. The CDR3 region is CASSPTDGLRGSAGELFF. CDR3 DNA: TGTGCCAGCAGCCCCACCGACGGTCTCCGCGGTTCGGCCGGGGAGCTGTTTTTT.

This clonotype has a count of ten or more. The V and J genes are TRBV11-2 and TRBJ2-5; possibly TRBD1 for D (6 bases). This CDR3 spans 15 amino acids. Germline V gene data show CDR1 as SGHAT and CDR2 as FQNNGV. V gave up 3 bases and J gave up 2 bases, with 13 bases separating them. CDR3 sequence (DNA): TGTGCCAGCAGCTTCGGGCAGGGGAGACAAGAGACCCAGTACTTC. Its protein product is CASSFGQGRQETQYF.

The chain uses TRBV11-2 and TRBJ2-2, with 10 bases matching TRBD1. Germline V gene sequence: CDR1 SGHAT, CDR2 FQNNGV. J lost 9 bases, V lost 3 bases, and 7 bases had no gene match. This CDR3 contains 15 residues. In nucleotides, the CDR3 is TGTGCCAGCAGCTTGGGACAGGGGCCGTCGAGGGAGCTGTTTTTT. This codes for CASSLGQGPSRELFF.

As for this clonotype: One junction end does not reproduce the germline sequence, and a read error may be involved. V is TRBV25-1 and J is TRBJ2-5; 10 positions agree with TRBD2. This CDR3 has 12 residues. Per germline, CDR1 MGHDK and CDR2 SYGVNS. CDR3 amino acids: CASSQPGSGRAF. The CDR3 coding sequence is TGTGCCAGCAGCCAACCGGGGAGCGGGAGGGCCTTC.